This TCR beta chain originates from a study of cytomegalovirus exposure and HLA in healthy donors. Study outcomes and limitations: In a later analysis, parvovirus B19, influenza, CMV and Epstein-Barr virus appeared linked to several top co-occurrence clusters. Evidence from a later analysis indicated that most CMV-associated TCR beta chains looked HLA-restricted.

Among the donors, all were healthy bone marrow donors. At sampling all donors were nominally healthy, likely with unrecorded immune exposures. Concerning this clone: Its target is unknown.

The CDR3 covers 13 residues. Germline assignment: CDR1 SGHAT and CDR2 FQNNGV. Trimming shortened V by 7 bases and J by 9 bases, and 15 bases separated the two germline ends. PCR employed 60 Vbeta and 13 Jbeta primers. The method was immunoSEQ multiplex PCR; TCRdb's version includes in-frame clones alone and lacks a portion of them. The repertoire includes 150,000 to 200,000 clones, about 80% of them detected once, and roughly 9.3% sits in the top ten. This sequence was found in a man between 18 and 29 years old in good health and CMV-seropositive. The sample taken for sequencing was PBMCs. The chain combines TRBV11-2 with TRBJ2-2; tentative D call: TRBD1 (5 bases). CDR3: CASIPPQGRELFF. The CDR3 nucleotides read TGTGCCAGCATCCCACCCCAGGGCCGGGAGCTGTTTTTT.